This TCR beta chain was captured by sequencing in a study of T cell repertoires in cytomegalovirus infection. Study summary: The public TCR beta signatures pointed to both CMV infection and matching HLA type. Study-wide results and limits: Public TCR beta family frequency separated CMV-and-HLA carriers, including in an independent cohort.

A single record per CDR3 protein comes from TCRdb applying MiXCR to the reads. This table has some 200,000 distinct CDR3 sequences, about 21% appearing once. CDR3 size: 16 residues. Trimming removed 5 bases at V and 3 bases at J, with 17 bases between. Germline V gives CDR1 SGHNT, CDR2 YENEEA. Points on this clonotype: What it binds is unknown.

V usage is TRBV11-3 and J usage is TRBJ2-1, with D possibly matching TRBD2 (5 bases). Sequencing was done on a sample of PBMCs. The sequence derives from a human donor in good health (CMV status not recorded). Some clones in this sample may be carry-over from other donors' samples. CDR3 region: CASSPPGLALYNEQFF. CDR3 DNA: TGTGCCAGCAGCCCACCCGGACTTGCCCTCTACAATGAGCAGTTCTTC. The full variable domain, completed using reference TRBV11-3 and TRBJ2-1, is EAGVVQSPRYKIIEKKQPVAFWCNPISGHNTLYWYLQNLGQGPELLIRYENEEAVDDSQLPKDRFSAERLKGVDSTLKIQPAELGDSAVYLCASSPPGLALYNEQFFGPGTRLTVL.